Listed here are 5 T cell receptor beta chains from one sample, sequenced in a study of blood T cell repertoires in COVID-19. TCRdb's copy holds only in-frame clones and misses some; the assay was immunoSEQ multiplex PCR. The sample lists approximately 68,000 clones, roughly 90% occurring once. Sequenced sample: peripheral blood. These receptors originate from a middle-aged man with active COVID-19.

This chain uses TRBV2 with TRBJ1-5; D is undetermined. V lost 7 bases and J 6 bases, leaving 19 bases between the germline ends. Germline V gives CDR1 SNHLY, CDR2 FYNNEI. There are 15 residues in the CDR3. The DNA for the CDR3 is TGTGCCAGCACCCCTGAGGGCCGTACGAGTCAGCCCCAGCATTTT. Its protein product is CASTPEGRTSQPQHF. Filled out from reference TRBV2 and TRBJ1-5, the complete variable domain reads EPEVTQTPSHQVTQMGQEVILRCVPISNHLYFYWYRQILGQKVEFLVSFYNNEISEKSEIFDDQFSVERPDGSNFTLKIRSTKLEDSAMYFCASTPEGRTSQPQHFGDGTRLSIL.

V usage is TRBV15 and J usage is TRBJ2-2; 7 bases map to TRBD2. The CDR3 consists of 15 residues. V was clipped by 8 bases and J by 4 bases; unmatched bases: 10. Germline V gene data show CDR1 as LNHNV and CDR2 as YYDKDF (reference sequence). DNA for the CDR3: TGTGCCACCCATGCGGTGGGGACTATCACCGGGGAGCTGTTTTTT. Protein sequence: CATHAVGTITGELFF.

The rearrangement joins TRBV9 to TRBJ2-3, with D possibly being TRBD2 (5 bases). Germline-derived CDR1 and CDR2 are SGDLS and YYNGEE. The CDR3 runs 15 residues. V was trimmed by 4 bases and J by 1 base, leaving 13 bases between them. CDR3 coding DNA: TGTGCCAGCAGCCGTAGTCCCGGGGGCACAGATACGCAGTATTTT. It encodes CASSRSPGGTDTQYF. Looking up the rest from reference TRBV9 and TRBJ2-3 gives the full variable domain: DSGVTQTPKHLITATGQRVTLRCSPRSGDLSVYWYQQSLDQGLQFLIQYYNGEERAKGNILERFSAQQFPDLHSELNLSSLELGDSALYFCASSRSPGGTDTQYFGPGTRLTVL.

This chain uses TRBV19 with TRBJ2-7; 8 bases map to TRBD2. Losses at the gene ends were 3 bases for V and 7 bases for J; bases not matched to a gene: 8. Germline-derived CDR1 and CDR2 are LNHDA and SQIVND (reference sequence). CDR3 length: 14 residues. The CDR3 protein is CASSIQRESGEQYF. DNA for the CDR3: TGTGCCAGTAGTATTCAGCGGGAGTCGGGGGAGCAGTACTTC.

The gene calls are TRBV29-1 and TRBJ1-2, with 12 bases lining up with TRBD1. The V and J ends lost 8 bases and 7 bases, in that order; junction bases with no gene match: 14. The CDR3 has 15 amino acids. Germline V gene data show CDR1 as SQVTM and CDR2 as ANQGSEA. CDR3 residues: CSSLGQGAAVGGYTF. The CDR3, as DNA: TGCAGCTCCCTGGGACAGGGGGCTGCGGTGGGTGGCTACACCTTC.